The present entry profiles one T cell receptor (beta chain) with its context. Its antigen specificity is not known. Base qualities were left out, and no much larger clone turns up one base away. This sample was taken from a study of blood T cell repertoires in COVID-19 (TCRdb year 2020). About the study as a whole: The collaborator samples originated in the United States, Italy and Spain and spanned the acute and convalescent phases of COVID-19. The material from the prospective study consisted of cDNA or gDNA derived from T cells, B-cell-depleted T cells, or PBMCs. The samples were drawn from two sources: the first 160 participants of the ongoing ImmuneRACE study, and 1,200 or so subjects contributed by 6 global collaborators. Deeply sampled blood TCRbeta repertoires from subjects exposed to, actively infected with, or recovered from COVID-19 were included in the dataset. The repertoires were released in a freely available public database meant as a resource for research on the immune response to SARS-CoV-2. Where HLA class I and class II types were available, the types were taken from metadata supplied by the sample provider, not from assay-based typing. Sample metadata almost always included a de-identified subject ID, COVID-19 status, age in years and sex. Here is what the overall study found, with its caveats: Clinical and demographic metadata were provided uncurated, with the amount varying by source and participant.

TCRbeta CDR3 regions were amplified from genomic DNA by means of the immunoSEQ Assay, a bias-controlled multiplex PCR. On the authors' methods: The number of nucleated cells in each sample was estimated from the amplification of reference gene primers within the assay. To quantify the absolute abundance of each unique TCRbeta CDR3 rearrangement, sequence reads were collapsed and filtered. For each sample, productive Simpson clonality was calculated by taking the square root of Simpson's diversity index across productive rearrangements. In TCRdb, the immuneACCESS table is reduced to in-frame sequences with V and J assigned. These tables do not hold every clone; where another copy was compared, an unresolved V gene accounts for under half, and the others remain unexplained. V and J calls and clone size are as listed in that table; D and trimming were resolved from the DNA. Across this sample there are about 15,000 clones, with approximately 82% seen only once. About a quarter of the sample is held by the ten biggest clonotypes.

Each collaborating institution followed its own protocols to collect whole blood in K2EDTA tubes. For TCRbeta analysis, collaborators shipped samples as frozen whole blood, isolated PBMCs, or DNA extracted from either of those sample types. Measured from the cysteine to the phenylalanine, the CDR3 is 16 residues long. The CDR3 DNA has 48 bases and is translated from base 1. Trimming leaves V shorter by 4 bases and J shorter by 1 base, with the junction holding 8 bases beyond the gene matches. CDR1 SGHTS and CDR2 YDEGEE were looked up in the germline V gene. This clonotype originated in a woman aged 50 to 65 with active or convalescent COVID-19. Sequenced material: peripheral blood. The sequence links TRBV5-8 to TRBJ1-5, with TRBD1 identical over 7 junction bases. CDR3 region: CASSPESGGSNQPQHF. In nucleotides, the sequence is TGTGCCAGCAGCCCCGAATCAGGGGGGAGCAATCAGCCCCAGCATTTT.